This T cell receptor (beta chain) stems from a study of neurological immune-mediated disorders. Points from the study as a whole: No sharing of CDR3 amino acid sequences was observed among expanded clones across subjects, suggesting private repertoires in all groups.

The CDR3 sequence is 14 residues long. V was pared by 2 bases and J by 7 bases, with 10 bases between. Germline V gene data show CDR1 as SGHDT and CDR2 as YYEEEE. By 5'RACE with 10-nucleotide random UMIs, the cDNA was made. TCRdb analysed the 5' RACE reads with MiXCR anew, one entry per CDR3 protein. This repertoire shows some 38,000 distinct CDR3 sequences, more than 4.5% found once; its top ten account for about 9%. This clonotype was observed at least ten times. Its antigen is not known. This clonotype originated in a man aged 18 to 30 in good health. This rearrangement joins TRBV5-6 to TRBJ1-6, with a possible D match to TRBD1 (5 bases). The sample consisted of CD4+ T cells from blood. CDR3 loop: CASSFPQGNSPLHF. In nucleotides, the CDR3 is TGTGCCAGCAGCTTTCCCCAGGGAAATTCACCCCTCCACTTT.